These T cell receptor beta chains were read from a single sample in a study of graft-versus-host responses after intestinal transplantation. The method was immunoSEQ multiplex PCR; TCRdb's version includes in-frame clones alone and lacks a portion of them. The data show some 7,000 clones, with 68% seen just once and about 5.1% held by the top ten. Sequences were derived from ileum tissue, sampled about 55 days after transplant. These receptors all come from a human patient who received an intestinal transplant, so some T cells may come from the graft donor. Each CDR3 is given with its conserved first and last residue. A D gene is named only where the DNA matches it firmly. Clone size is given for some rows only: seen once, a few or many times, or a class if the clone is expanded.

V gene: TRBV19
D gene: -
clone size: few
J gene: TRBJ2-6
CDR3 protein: CASSWRGISLSGANVLTF
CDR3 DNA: TGTGCCAGTAGTTGGCGGGGCATTTCCCTCTCTGGGGCCAACGTCCTGACTTTC

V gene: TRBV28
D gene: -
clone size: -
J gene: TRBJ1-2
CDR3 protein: CASSLGQVNYGYTF
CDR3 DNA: TGTGCCAGCAGTTTAGGGCAGGTTAACTATGGCTACACCTTC

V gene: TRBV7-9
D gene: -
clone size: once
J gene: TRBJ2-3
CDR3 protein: CASSLPLVSPTDTQYF
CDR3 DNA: TGTGCCAGCAGCTTACCCCTAGTGAGCCCTACAGATACGCAGTATTTT

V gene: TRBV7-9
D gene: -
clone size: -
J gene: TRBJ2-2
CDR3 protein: CASSLGDSGSTGELFF
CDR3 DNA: TGTGCCAGCAGCTTAGGGGATAGCGGTAGCACCGGGGAGCTGTTTTTT

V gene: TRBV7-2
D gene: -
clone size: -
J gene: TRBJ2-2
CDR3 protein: CASSLNRIFTGELFF
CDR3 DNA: TGTGCCAGCAGCTTAAACAGGATCTTCACCGGGGAGCTGTTTTTT

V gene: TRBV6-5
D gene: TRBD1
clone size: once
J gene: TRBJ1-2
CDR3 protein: CASTIGQGTNGYTF
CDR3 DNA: TGTGCCAGCACTATTGGACAGGGGACCAATGGCTACACCTTC

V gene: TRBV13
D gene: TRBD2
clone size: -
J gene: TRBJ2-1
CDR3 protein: CASSLERGYNEQFF
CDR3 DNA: TGTGCCAGCAGCTTAGAGCGGGGGTACAATGAGCAGTTCTTC

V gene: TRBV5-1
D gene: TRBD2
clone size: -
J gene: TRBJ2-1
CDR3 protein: CASSSGRLAGVDEQFF
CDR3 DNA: TGCGCCAGCAGCTCTGGGCGACTAGCGGGGGTGGATGAGCAGTTCTTC

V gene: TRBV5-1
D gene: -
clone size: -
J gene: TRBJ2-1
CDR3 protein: CASSLSANSYNEQFF
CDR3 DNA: TGCGCCAGCAGCTTGTCAGCGAACTCCTACAATGAGCAGTTCTTC

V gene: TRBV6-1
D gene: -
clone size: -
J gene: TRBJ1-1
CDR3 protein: CASSEGTALNTEAFF
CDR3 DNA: TGTGCCAGCAGTGAAGGGACAGCCCTGAACACTGAAGCTTTCTTT

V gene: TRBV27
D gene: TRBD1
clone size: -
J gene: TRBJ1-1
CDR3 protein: CASSLSRQGGLNTEAFF
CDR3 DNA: TGTGCCAGCAGTTTATCGAGACAGGGAGGTTTGAACACTGAAGCTTTCTTT

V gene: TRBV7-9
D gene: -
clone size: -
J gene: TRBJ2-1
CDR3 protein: CASSLIGDWGFFNEQFF
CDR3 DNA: TGTGCCAGCAGCTTAATAGGGGACTGGGGGTTTTTCAATGAGCAGTTCTTC

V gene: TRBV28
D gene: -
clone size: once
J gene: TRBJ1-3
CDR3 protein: CASHVGSGNTIYF
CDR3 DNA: TGTGCCAGCCATGTTGGCTCAGGGAACACCATATATTTT

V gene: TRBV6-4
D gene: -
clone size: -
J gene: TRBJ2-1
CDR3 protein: CASSIEAGSYNEQFF
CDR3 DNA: TGTGCCAGCAGTATCGAGGCGGGGTCCTACAATGAGCAGTTCTTC

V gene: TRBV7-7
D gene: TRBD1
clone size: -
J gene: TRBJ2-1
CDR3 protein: CASSLDRDHEQFF
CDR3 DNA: TGTGCTAGCAGCTTAGACAGGGACCATGAGCAGTTCTTC

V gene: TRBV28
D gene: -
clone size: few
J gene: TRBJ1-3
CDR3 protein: CASSFGVTGNTIYF
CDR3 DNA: TGTGCCAGCAGTTTCGGGGTCACTGGAAACACCATATATTTT

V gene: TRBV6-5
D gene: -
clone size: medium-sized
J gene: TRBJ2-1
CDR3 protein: CASRPPGGLSNEQFF
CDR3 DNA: TGTGCCAGCAGGCCCCCGGGGGGCCTATCAAATGAGCAGTTCTTC

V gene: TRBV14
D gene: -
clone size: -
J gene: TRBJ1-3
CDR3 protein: CASSAVRGGSGNTIYF
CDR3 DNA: TGTGCCAGCAGCGCTGTCCGAGGGGGCTCTGGAAACACCATATATTTT

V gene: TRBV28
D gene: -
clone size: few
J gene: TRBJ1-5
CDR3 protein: CASSGPKNQPQHF
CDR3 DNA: TGTGCCAGCAGTGGGCCTAAGAATCAGCCCCAGCATTTT

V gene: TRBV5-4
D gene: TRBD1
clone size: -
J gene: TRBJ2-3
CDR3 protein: CASSLRDREGDTQYF
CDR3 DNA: TGTGCCAGCAGCTTGCGGGACAGGGAAGGAGATACGCAGTATTTT

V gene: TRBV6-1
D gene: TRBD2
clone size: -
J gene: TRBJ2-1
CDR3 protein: CASNSGGLDEQFF
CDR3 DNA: TGTGCCAGCAACAGCGGGGGGCTTGATGAGCAGTTCTTC

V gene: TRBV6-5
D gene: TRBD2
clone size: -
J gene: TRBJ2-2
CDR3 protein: CASSYGRGRTTGELFF
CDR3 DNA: TGTGCCAGCAGTTACGGGCGGGGGAGAACAACCGGGGAGCTGTTTTTT

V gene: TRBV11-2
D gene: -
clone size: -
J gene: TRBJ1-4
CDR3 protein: CASSLYRQGRTTNEKLFF
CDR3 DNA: TGTGCCAGCAGCTTATACAGGCAGGGCCGGACAACTAATGAAAAACTGTTTTTT

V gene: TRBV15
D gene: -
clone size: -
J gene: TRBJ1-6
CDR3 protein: CATSSMRGSSYNSPLHF
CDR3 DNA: TGTGCCACCAGCAGCATGAGGGGGAGCTCCTATAATTCACCCCTCCACTTT